The rows below give T cell receptor beta chains drawn from one sample of a study of T-cell reconstitution after alpha-beta-depleted transplantation in children. Using its own MiXCR run on the PCR reads, TCRdb lists one record per CDR3 protein. The sample holds some 300,000 distinct CDR3 sequences, almost 8% seen once. The sample consisted of peripheral blood, taken 360 days after TCRalphabeta/CD19-depleted stem cell transplant. The receptor set was obtained from a female patient aged 2-15 years who had a stem cell transplant for Fanconi anemia, so the T cells may come from the graft donor. Each CDR3 is given with its conserved first and last residue. Each record gives: D gene, J gene, V gene, clone size, CDR3 protein, CDR3 DNA. D genes are given only for firm matches. Clone sizes are given selectively: once, few, many, or a class where the clone is expanded.

TRBD1 | TRBJ1-5 | TRBV6-1 | - | CASRTGTGVYQPQHF | TGTGCCAGCAGAACCGGGACAGGGGTATACCAGCCCCAGCATTTT
TRBD2 | TRBJ2-7 | TRBV6-5 | few | CASSYSIGTSGRLYEQYF | TGTGCCAGCAGTTACTCGATCGGGACTAGCGGGAGGCTCTACGAGCAGTACTTC
- | TRBJ2-5 | TRBV29-1 | - | CSVEAGGPETQYF | TGCAGCGTTGAAGCGGGGGGCCCGGAGACCCAGTACTTC
TRBD2 | TRBJ2-3 | TRBV20-1 | few | CSARDTVLGGGHTDTQYF | TGCAGTGCTAGAGATACGGTCCTGGGCGGGGGGCACACAGATACGCAGTATTTT
- | TRBJ1-2 | TRBV5-6 | few | CASSYRDFRRGGYTF | TGTGCCAGCAGCTACCGGGACTTCAGACGGGGTGGCTACACCTTC
- | TRBJ1-2 | TRBV11-2 | - | CASSSNYDRNYGYTF | TGTGCCAGCAGCTCTAACTACGACAGAAACTATGGCTACACCTTC
TRBD2 | TRBJ2-7 | TRBV9 | - | CASSVSGATYEQYF | TGTGCCAGCAGCGTAAGCGGGGCCACCTACGAGCAGTACTTC
- | TRBJ1-2 | TRBV6-5 | many | CASRPGWSNYGYTF | TGTGCCAGCAGGCCTGGATGGTCGAACTATGGCTACACCTTC
TRBD2 | TRBJ2-7 | TRBV4-2 | - | CASSQDILAGGSYEQYF | TGTGCCAGCAGCCAAGATATCCTAGCGGGGGGTTCCTACGAGCAGTACTTC
- | TRBJ1-5 | TRBV7-2 | - | CASSLERDGSTPQHF | TGTGCCAGCAGCTTAGAACGGGACGGTTCGACGCCCCAGCATTTT
- | TRBJ1-4 | TRBV5-6 | many | CASSLGSQGGEKLFF | TGTGCCAGCAGCTTGGGGTCCCAGGGAGGTGAAAAACTGTTTTTT
TRBD2 | TRBJ2-7 | TRBV7-2 | many | CASSLASGEIYEQYF | TGTGCCAGCAGCTTAGCAAGCGGGGAGATCTACGAGCAGTACTTC
TRBD1 | TRBJ1-2 | TRBV4-3 | many | CASSYQGADYGYTF | TGCGCCAGCAGCTATCAGGGGGCGGATTATGGCTACACCTTC
TRBD1 | TRBJ1-1 | TRBV7-9 | many | CASSSPQGGLEAFF | TGTGCCAGCAGCTCCCCACAGGGGGGACTTGAAGCTTTCTTT
- | TRBJ2-2 | TRBV10-3 | many | CAISEALNTGELFF | TGTGCCATCAGTGAGGCACTTAACACCGGGGAGCTGTTTTTT
- | TRBJ2-1 | TRBV11-3 | few | CASSPGVTSNNEQFF | TGTGCCAGCAGCCCAGGGGTGACTAGCAACAATGAGCAGTTCTTC
TRBD2 | TRBJ2-1 | TRBV2 | few | CAARGGGNEQFF | TGTGCCGCGAGGGGCGGGGGCAATGAGCAGTTCTTC
- | TRBJ1-1 | TRBV2 | - | CASRTQGITEAFF | TGTGCCAGCAGAACGCAGGGGATCACTGAAGCTTTCTTT
- | TRBJ2-2 | TRBV6-5 | many | CASSYSTIGELFF | TGTGCCAGCAGTTACTCGACGATCGGGGAGCTGTTTTTT
- | TRBJ2-5 | TRBV28 | - | CATRPLGGQETQYF | TGTGCCACCAGACCCCTAGGCGGGCAAGAGACCCAGTACTTC
TRBD1 | TRBJ1-2 | TRBV20-1 | few | CSAHNFRDRGRIGYTF | TGCAGTGCCCATAACTTCCGAGACAGGGGAAGAATCGGCTACACCTTC
- | TRBJ2-3 | TRBV10-3 | many | CAISVEGLTDTQYF | TGTGCCATCAGTGTAGAGGGGTTAACAGATACGCAGTATTTT
- | TRBJ1-6 | TRBV28 | many | CASSLLGTYNSPLHF | TGTGCCAGCAGTTTATTGGGGACGTATAATTCACCCCTCCACTTT
- | TRBJ2-5 | TRBV28 | many | CASSLTSQETQYF | TGTGCCAGCAGTTTAACGTCACAAGAGACCCAGTACTTC
TRBD2 | TRBJ2-1 | TRBV7-9 | - | CASSLGGLAVSYNEQFF | TGTGCCAGCAGCTTAGGGGGACTAGCGGTCTCCTACAATGAGCAGTTCTTC
- | TRBJ2-3 | TRBV5-1 | many | CASQTGPTDTQYF | TGCGCCAGCCAGACCGGACCCACAGATACGCAGTATTTT
TRBD1 | TRBJ2-1 | TRBV29-1 | many | CSVEGTGNEQFF | TGCAGCGTTGAGGGGACAGGGAATGAGCAGTTCTTC
TRBD2 | TRBJ2-1 | TRBV20-1 | few | CSARGRGAREQFF | TGCAGTGCTAGAGGGCGGGGGGCCCGGGAGCAGTTCTTC
- | TRBJ2-3 | TRBV11-2 | many | CASSLEWQILTLIF | TGTGCCAGCAGCTTAGAATGGCAGATCCTGACTTTAATCTTT
- | TRBJ2-5 | TRBV7-3 | few | CASSLYGSSETQYF | TGTGCCAGCAGCTTATACGGGAGCTCTGAGACCCAGTACTTC
TRBD1 | TRBJ1-5 | TRBV10-3 | - | CAISEPGGGNQPQHF | TGTGCCATCAGCGAACCAGGGGGCGGCAATCAGCCCCAGCATTTT